Listed below are T cell receptor beta chains from one sample, sequenced in a study of T cell clonotyping in hematopoietic cell transplantation. Some clones are missing from TCRdb's copy, which holds only in-frame ones; the method was immunoSEQ multiplex PCR. The data show under 7,500 clones, around 90% seen once. This specimen consisted of peripheral blood mononuclear cells, obtained 100 days after allogeneic stem cell transplant. The origin of the receptors is a male patient aged 35-50 years who had an allogeneic stem cell transplant from an unrelated donor, so the T cells may come from the graft donor. Some clones in this sample may be carry-over from other donors' samples. CDR3s include the opening cysteine and the closing phenylalanine or tryptophan. D genes are given only for firm matches. Part of the rows lack a size; the others show once, few, many or a class for expanded clones.

TRBV5-1,NA,14,NA,TRBJ2-6,CASSTLSGANVLTF,TGCGCCAGCAGCACGCTGTCTGGGGCCAACGTCCTGACTTTC
TRBV7-2,NA,14,NA,TRBJ1-2,CASRRDRRNYGYTF,TGTGCCAGCAGGAGGGACCGGAGGAACTATGGCTACACCTTC
TRBV7-6,NA,14,once,TRBJ1-6,CASSSTAPPSPLHF,TGTGCCAGCAGCTCGACAGCCCCCCCGTCACCCCTCCACTTT
TRBV30,NA,14,NA,TRBJ1-6,CAWDLLGAYSPLHF,TGTGCCTGGGACTTGTTAGGGGCATATTCACCCCTCCACTTT
TRBV27,TRBD1,15,NA,TRBJ2-7,CASSQRDSPSYEQYF,TGTGCCAGCAGTCAACGGGACAGCCCCTCCTACGAGCAGTACTTC
TRBV11-2,NA,13,NA,TRBJ2-7,CASSSRQSYEQYF,TGTGCCAGCAGTAGTCGACAGTCCTACGAGCAGTACTTC
TRBV6-1,NA,11,NA,TRBJ2-7,CASSLPYEQYF,TGTGCCAGCAGCCTCCCCTACGAGCAGTACTTC
TRBV7-2,NA,11,NA,TRBJ2-2,CASSLTGELFF,TGTGCCAGCAGCTTAACCGGGGAGCTGTTTTTT
TRBV9,NA,15,once,TRBJ2-5,CASSGAGGGQETQYF,TGTGCCAGCAGCGGAGCTGGCGGCGGCCAAGAGACCCAGTACTTC
TRBV4-1,TRBD2,19,once,TRBJ2-5,CASSQEGPHERGAQETQYF,TGCGCCAGCAGCCAAGAGGGTCCCCACGAGCGGGGGGCGCAAGAGACCCAGTACTTC
TRBV4-3,TRBD2,14,NA,TRBJ2-7,CASSQDWGGYEQYF,TGCGCCAGCAGCCAAGATTGGGGGGGCTACGAGCAGTACTTC
TRBV30,NA,11,NA,TRBJ2-5,CASSTGETQYF,TGTGCCTCGTCCACGGGGGAGACCCAGTACTTC
TRBV20-1,NA,11,NA,TRBJ2-7,CSATLPREQYF,TGCAGTGCCACCCTCCCTCGGGAGCAGTACTTC
TRBV6-1,NA,12,few,TRBJ2-2,CASRAVAGELFF,TGTGCCAGCAGGGCCGTGGCCGGGGAGCTGTTTTTT
TRBV5-1,TRBD2,17,NA,TRBJ2-1,CASSLVVAGGQYNEQFF,TGCGCCAGCAGCTTGGTGGTAGCGGGGGGTCAGTACAATGAGCAGTTCTTC
TRBV7-2,NA,15,NA,TRBJ2-3,CASSFRDPNTDTQYF,TGTGCCAGCAGCTTCCGGGACCCAAACACAGATACGCAGTATTTT
TRBV4-3,NA,16,NA,TRBJ1-6,CASSQVIGNPNSPLHF,TGCGCCAGCAGCCAGGTTATCGGAAACCCTAATTCACCCCTCCACTTT
TRBV6-5,NA,15,NA,TRBJ1-2,CASSYRGGAMWGYTF,TGTGCCAGCAGTTATCGTGGCGGGGCTATGTGGGGCTACACCTTC
TRBV6-6,NA,12,NA,TRBJ2-6,CASRSGANVLTF,TGTGCCAGCAGGTCTGGGGCCAACGTCCTGACTTTC
TRBV10-3,NA,16,NA,TRBJ2-3,CAIKQNRDASTDTQYF,TGTGCCATCAAACAGAACAGGGACGCTAGCACAGATACGCAGTATTTT
TRBV5-1,NA,15,NA,TRBJ2-7,CASSPQGGDTYEQYF,TGCGCCAGCAGCCCACAAGGGGGGGACACCTACGAGCAGTACTTC